This T cell receptor beta chain was recorded in a study of blood T cells in healthy people across ages. General study results and limits: PBMCs left unsorted prevented a conclusive naive versus antigen-experienced comparison.

As regards this clonotype: What it binds is unknown.

Through a sample-barcoded 5' primer and a J-beta primer mix, a second PCR was run for roughly 7 to 12 cycles. Every sample gave at least 3 million paired-end reads containing CDR3. MiXCR, run by TCRdb on the 5' RACE reads, gives a single entry per CDR3 protein. The sample holds 1.8 million or so distinct CDR3 sequences, roughly 43% seen once. The V and J ends lost 7 bases and 0 bases respectively, with 19 bases between them. The CDR3 spans 18 residues. The chain is built from TRBV12-3 or TRBV12-4 and TRBJ2-6; D may be TRBD1 or TRBD2 (6 bases each). The origin of this receptor is a human donor in good health. Sequencing input: blood. The CDR3 DNA is TGTGCCAGCATCCTCCACGGGGGCGTCCTCTCTGGGGCCAACGTCCTGACTTTC. It translates to CASILHGGVLSGANVLTF.